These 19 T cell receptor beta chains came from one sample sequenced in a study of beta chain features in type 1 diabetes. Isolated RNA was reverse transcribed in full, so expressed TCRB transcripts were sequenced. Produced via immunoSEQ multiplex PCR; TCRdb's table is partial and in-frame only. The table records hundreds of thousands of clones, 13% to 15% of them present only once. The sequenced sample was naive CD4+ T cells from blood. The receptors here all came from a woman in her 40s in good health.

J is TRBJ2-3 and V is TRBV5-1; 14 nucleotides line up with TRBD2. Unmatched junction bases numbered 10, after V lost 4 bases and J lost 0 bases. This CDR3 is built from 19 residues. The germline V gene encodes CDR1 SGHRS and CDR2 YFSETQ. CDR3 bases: TGCGCCAGCAGCGCCGGACTAGCGGGGGGCAAAACTAGCACAGATACGCAGTATTTT. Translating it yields CASSAGLAGGKTSTDTQYF.

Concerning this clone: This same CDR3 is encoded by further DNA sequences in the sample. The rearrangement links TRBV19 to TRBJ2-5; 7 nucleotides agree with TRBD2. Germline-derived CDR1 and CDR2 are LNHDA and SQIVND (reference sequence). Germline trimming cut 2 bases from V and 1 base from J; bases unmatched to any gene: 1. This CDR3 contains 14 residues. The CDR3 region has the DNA TGTGCCAGTAGTATATCGGGGGGCCAAGAGACCCAGTACTTC. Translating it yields CASSISGGQETQYF.

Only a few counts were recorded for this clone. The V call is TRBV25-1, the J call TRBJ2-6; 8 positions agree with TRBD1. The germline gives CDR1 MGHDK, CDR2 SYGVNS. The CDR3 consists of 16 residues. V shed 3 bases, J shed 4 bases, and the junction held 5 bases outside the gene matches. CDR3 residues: CASSDRQGSGANVLTF. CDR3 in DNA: TGTGCCAGCAGTGACCGACAGGGGTCAGGGGCCAACGTCCTGACTTTC. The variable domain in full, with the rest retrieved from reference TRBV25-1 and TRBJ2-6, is EADIYQTPRYLVIGTGKKITLECSQTMGHDKMYWYQQDPGMELHLIHYSYGVNSTEKGDLSSESTVSRIRTEHFPLTLESARPSHTSQYLCASSDRQGSGANVLTFGAGSRLTVL.

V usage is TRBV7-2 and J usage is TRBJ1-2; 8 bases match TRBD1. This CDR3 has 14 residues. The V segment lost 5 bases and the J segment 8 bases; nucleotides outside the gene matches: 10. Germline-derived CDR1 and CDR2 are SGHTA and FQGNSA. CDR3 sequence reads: CASSRNAGGGGYTF. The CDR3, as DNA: TGTGCCAGCAGCCGAAATGCAGGGGGCGGAGGCTACACCTTC.

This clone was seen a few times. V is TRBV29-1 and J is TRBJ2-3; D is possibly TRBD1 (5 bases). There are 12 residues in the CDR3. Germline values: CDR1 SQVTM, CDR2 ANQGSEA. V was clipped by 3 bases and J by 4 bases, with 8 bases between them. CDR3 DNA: TGCAGCGTTGAGGTGGGGCCAGATACGCAGTATTTT. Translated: CSVEVGPDTQYF.

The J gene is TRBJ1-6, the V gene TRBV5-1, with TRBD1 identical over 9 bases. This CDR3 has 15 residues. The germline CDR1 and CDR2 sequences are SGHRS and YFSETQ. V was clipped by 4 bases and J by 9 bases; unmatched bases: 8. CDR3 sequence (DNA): TGCGCCAGCAGCCCAGGGACAGGGAGCATTTCACCCCTCCACTTT. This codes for CASSPGTGSISPLHF.

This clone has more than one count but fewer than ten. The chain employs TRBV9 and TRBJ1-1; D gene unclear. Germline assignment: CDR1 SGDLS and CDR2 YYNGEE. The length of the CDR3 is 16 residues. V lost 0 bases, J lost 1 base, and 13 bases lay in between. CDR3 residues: CASSVGVAGRNTEAFF. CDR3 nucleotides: TGTGCCAGCAGCGTAGGGGTGGCAGGCAGGAACACTGAAGCTTTCTTT.

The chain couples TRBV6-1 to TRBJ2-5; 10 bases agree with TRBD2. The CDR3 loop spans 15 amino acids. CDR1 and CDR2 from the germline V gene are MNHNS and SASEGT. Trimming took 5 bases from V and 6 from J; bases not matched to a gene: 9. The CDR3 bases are TGTGCCAGCAGTCCCCCTAGCGGGGGTGGGAAGACCCAGTACTTC. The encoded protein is CASSPPSGGGKTQYF.

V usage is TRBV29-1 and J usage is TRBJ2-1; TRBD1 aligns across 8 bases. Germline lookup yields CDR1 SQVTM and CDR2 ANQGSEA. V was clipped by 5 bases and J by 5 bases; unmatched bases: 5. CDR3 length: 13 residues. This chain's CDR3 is CSVTGGHNNEQFF. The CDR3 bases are TGCAGCGTTACAGGGGGGCACAACAATGAGCAGTTCTTC.

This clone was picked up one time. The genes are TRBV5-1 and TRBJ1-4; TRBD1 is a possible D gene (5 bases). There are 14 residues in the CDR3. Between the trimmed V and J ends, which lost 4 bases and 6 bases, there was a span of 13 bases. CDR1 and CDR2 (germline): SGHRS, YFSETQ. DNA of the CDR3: TGCGCCAGCAGCCCCGCGTCCAGGGATGAAAAACTGTTTTTT. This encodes CASSPASRDEKLFF.

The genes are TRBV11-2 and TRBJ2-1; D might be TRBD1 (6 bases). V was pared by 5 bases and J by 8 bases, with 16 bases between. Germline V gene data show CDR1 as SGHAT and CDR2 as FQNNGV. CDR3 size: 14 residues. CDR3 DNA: TGTGCCAGCAGCCGCACTACACAGGGTTATGAGCAGTTCTTC. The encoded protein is CASSRTTQGYEQFF.

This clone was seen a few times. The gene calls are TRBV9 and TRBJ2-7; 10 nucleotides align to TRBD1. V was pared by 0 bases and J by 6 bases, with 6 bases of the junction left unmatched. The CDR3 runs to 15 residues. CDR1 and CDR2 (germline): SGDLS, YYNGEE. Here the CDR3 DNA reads TGTGCCAGCAGCGTAGGGGGACAGGGGACCGGCGAGCAGTACTTC. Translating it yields CASSVGGQGTGEQYF.

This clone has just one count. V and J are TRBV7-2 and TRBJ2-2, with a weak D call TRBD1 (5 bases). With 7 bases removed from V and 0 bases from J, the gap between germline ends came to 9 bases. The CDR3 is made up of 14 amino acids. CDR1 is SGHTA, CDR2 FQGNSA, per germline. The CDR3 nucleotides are TGTGCCAGCATGAAGGGGACGAACACCGGGGAGCTGTTTTTT. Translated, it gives CASMKGTNTGELFF. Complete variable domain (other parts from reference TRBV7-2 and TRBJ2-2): GAGVSQSPSNKVTEKGKDVELRCDPISGHTALYWYRQSLGQGLEFLIYFQGNSAPDKSGLPSDRFSAERTGGSVSTLTIQRTQQEDSAVYLCASMKGTNTGELFFGEGSRLTVL.

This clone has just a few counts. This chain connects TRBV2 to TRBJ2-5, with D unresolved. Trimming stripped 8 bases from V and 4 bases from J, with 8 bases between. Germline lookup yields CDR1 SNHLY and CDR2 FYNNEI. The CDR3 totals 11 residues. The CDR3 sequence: CASARVETQYF. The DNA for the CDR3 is TGTGCCAGCGCGCGTGTAGAGACCCAGTACTTC.

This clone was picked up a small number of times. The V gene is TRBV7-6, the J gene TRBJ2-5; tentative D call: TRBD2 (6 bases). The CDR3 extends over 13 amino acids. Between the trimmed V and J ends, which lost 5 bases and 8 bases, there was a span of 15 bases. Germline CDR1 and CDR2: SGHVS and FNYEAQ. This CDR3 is CASSGGGIGTQYF. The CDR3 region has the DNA TGTGCCAGCAGCGGTGGAGGGATAGGCACCCAGTACTTC. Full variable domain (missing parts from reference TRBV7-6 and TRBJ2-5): GAGVSQSPRYKVTKRGQDVALRCDPISGHVSLYWYRQALGQGPEFLTYFNYEAQQDKSGLPNDRFSAERPEGSISTLTIQRTEQRDSAMYRCASSGGGIGTQYFGPGTRLLVL.

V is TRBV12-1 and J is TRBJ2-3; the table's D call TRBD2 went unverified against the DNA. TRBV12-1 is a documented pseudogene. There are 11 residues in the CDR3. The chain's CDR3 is CASSRTDTQYF. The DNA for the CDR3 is TGTGCCAGCAGCCGTACAGATACGCAGTATTTT.

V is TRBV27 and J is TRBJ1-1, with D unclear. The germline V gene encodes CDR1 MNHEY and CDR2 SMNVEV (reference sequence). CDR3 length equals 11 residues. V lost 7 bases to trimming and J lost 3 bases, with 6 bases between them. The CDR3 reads CASNLDTEAFF. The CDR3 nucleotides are TGTGCCAGCAACCTAGACACTGAAGCTTTCTTT.

CDR3 sequence (DNA): TGTGCCATCAGTGTACAGGGGGGGAATGGGTACGAGCAGTACTTC. Translated: CAISVQGGNGYEQYF. The V and J genes are TRBV10-3 and TRBJ2-7, with D perhaps TRBD1 (8 bases). V was trimmed by 4 bases and J by 4 bases, leaving 17 bases between them. The CDR3 consists of 15 residues. Germline V gene lookup returns CDR1 ENHRY and CDR2 SYGVKD.

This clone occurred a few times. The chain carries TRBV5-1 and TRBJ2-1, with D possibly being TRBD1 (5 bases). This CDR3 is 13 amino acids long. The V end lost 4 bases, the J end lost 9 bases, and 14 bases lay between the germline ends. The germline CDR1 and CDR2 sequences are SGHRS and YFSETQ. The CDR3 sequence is CASSLRGPAEQFF. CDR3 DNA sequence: TGCGCCAGCAGCCTTAGGGGCCCGGCTGAGCAGTTCTTC.